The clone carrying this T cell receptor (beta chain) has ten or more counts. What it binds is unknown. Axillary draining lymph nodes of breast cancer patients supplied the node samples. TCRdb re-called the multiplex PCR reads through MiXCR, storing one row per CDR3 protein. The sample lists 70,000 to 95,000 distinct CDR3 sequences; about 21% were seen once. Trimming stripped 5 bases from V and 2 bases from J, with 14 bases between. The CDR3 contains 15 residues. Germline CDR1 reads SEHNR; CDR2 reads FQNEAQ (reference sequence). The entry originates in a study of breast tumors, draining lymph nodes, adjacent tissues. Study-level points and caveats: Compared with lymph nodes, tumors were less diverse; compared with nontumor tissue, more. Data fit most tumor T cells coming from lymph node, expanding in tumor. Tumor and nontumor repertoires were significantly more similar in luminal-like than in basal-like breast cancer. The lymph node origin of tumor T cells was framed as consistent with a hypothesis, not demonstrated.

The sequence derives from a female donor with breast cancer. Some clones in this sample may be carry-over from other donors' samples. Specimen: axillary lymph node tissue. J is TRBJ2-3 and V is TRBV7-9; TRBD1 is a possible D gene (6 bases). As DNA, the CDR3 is TGTGCCAGCAGCCACACCGGGACAACCACAGATACGCAGTATTTT. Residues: CASSHTGTTTDTQYF.